This T cell receptor beta chain is drawn from a study of low-dose radiotherapy and immunotherapy resistance in tumors (dated 2022 in TCRdb). Broadly, across the study: Patients in Cohort 1 were given 0.5 Gy per fraction every 2 weeks, and the prescribed total PTV dose was 6.5 Gy. Starting on cycle 1 day 1, patients took 300 mg of aspirin by mouth once daily for four cycles. Nivolumab was administered intravenously as a 240 mg flat dose every two weeks, and ipilimumab was administered intravenously at 1 mg/kg every six weeks. Every two weeks, patients got intravenous cyclophosphamide at 200 mg/m2, given one day ahead of each radiation and immunotherapy administration. Eight patients were included in the translational analysis, namely three from the first dose cohort plus the first five from the second dose cohort. No randomization into treatment groups was done for the people taking part in the trial. Patients in Cohort 2 were given 1 Gy per fraction every two weeks, for a total of 13 Gy across 26 weeks.

Sequencing was performed on an Illumina HiSeq 2500. First-strand cDNA was synthesized with Superscript III and a set of TRAV- and TRBV-specific primers, covering both TCRalpha and TCRbeta chains. A roughly 20-cycle PCR with Phusion amplified the TCRs, pairing a constant-region primer with the adapter that was attached to the V primers. Amplification of the isolated mRNA was done with the MessageAmp II aRNA Amplification Kit, which involved an approximately 15-hour in vitro transcription at 37 degrees C. The Dynabeads mRNA DIRECT Purification Kit was used to isolate mRNA for TCR sequencing. Indexed Illumina adapters were added in a second approximately 26-cycle Phusion PCR, and the resulting products were purified with AMPure XP beads. Per the original workflow: Using custom Perl scripts, TCR sequences encoding the same protein were pooled, out-of-frame sequences were removed, and the abundance of each clonotype was computed. Any TCR sequence backed by just one read was left out of the analysis. The metrics used to describe the repertoires included Shannon entropy, Gini index, clonality, richness, and the frequency of TCRs shared between repertoires. TCRdb redid the processing of the public reads, applying fastp at Q25 and MiXCR, and retained in-frame beta chains. Records with the same CDR3 protein are collapsed into one entry carrying the most frequent genes and DNA. These V and J calls originate from TCRdb's pipeline instead of the authors' own analysis. Across this sample there are about 80,000 distinct CDR3 sequences, with about 17% seen only once. In total, the top ten clones hold roughly 1.4% of the sample.

Reading the germline V gene gives CDR1 MNHEY and CDR2 SVGEGT. Spanning cysteine to phenylalanine, the CDR3 consists of 12 amino acids. The kept DNA is CDR3 alone, 36 bases in frame from the first base. V is shortened by 5 bases, J by 2 bases, and the region joining them spans 4 bases. This clonotype was seen at least ten times. The clone's antigen remains unknown. No per-base quality is available; no much larger clone lies one base away. What the time point label conveys for this sample: after trial treatment. Taken with the paper, the label for treatment or condition translates to: LDRT plus nivolumab, ipilimumab, low-dose cyclophosphamide and aspirin (RACIN trial). Donors were enrolled in RACIN, a single-arm phase I dose-escalation trial combining nivolumab, ipilimumab, aspirin, low-dose cyclophosphamide and low-dose radiotherapy. Patients were eligible if they had advanced solid tumors that were TIL-negative.

The sequence joins TRBV6-2 or TRBV6-3 to TRBJ2-1; the D gene is not confidently resolved. The source is a male donor with prostate cancer. The sequencing used PBMCs, collected after low-dose radiotherapy plus immunotherapy. CDR3 sequence: CASSRPYNEQFF. In nucleotides, the sequence is TGTGCCAGCAGTCGACCCTACAATGAGCAGTTCTTC.